The clone carrying this T cell receptor (beta chain) turned up a few times. Its antigen is not identified. This specimen belongs to a study of T cell repertoires in cytomegalovirus infection. Study summary: Matching HLA type, along with CMV infection, was indicated by public TCR beta signatures. Findings of the study overall: CMV-specific HLA-C-restricted TCR beta clonotypes dominated the ex vivo response.

TCRdb itself ran the reads through MiXCR, one entry per CDR3 protein. The data contain some 270,000 distinct CDR3 sequences, around 20% of them seen just once; the ten biggest clones take up approximately 19%. Trimming pared 2 bases from V and 5 bases from J, leaving 8 bases between. The CDR3 contains 13 residues. Germline lookup yields CDR1 MNHEY and CDR2 SMNVEV (reference sequence). The clonotype was recovered from a human donor in good health (CMV status not recorded). Some clones in this sample may be carry-over from other donors' samples. The V and J genes are TRBV27 and TRBJ2-3, with D possibly being TRBD1 (6 bases). The starting material was cultured PBMCs, obtained from culture after CMV antigen stimulation. As DNA, the CDR3 is TGTGCCAGCAGTTTAACACAGGGAGATACGCAGTATTTT. Its protein product is CASSLTQGDTQYF.